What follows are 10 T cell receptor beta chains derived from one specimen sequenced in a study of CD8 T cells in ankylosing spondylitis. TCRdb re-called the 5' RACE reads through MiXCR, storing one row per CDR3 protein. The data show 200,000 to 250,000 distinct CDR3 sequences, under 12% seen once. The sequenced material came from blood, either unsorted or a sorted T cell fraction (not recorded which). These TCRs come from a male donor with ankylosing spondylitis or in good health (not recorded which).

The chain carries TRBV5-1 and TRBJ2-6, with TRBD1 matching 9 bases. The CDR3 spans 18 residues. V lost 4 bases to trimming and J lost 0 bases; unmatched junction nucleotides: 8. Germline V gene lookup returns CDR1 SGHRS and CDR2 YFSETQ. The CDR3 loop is CASSPRQGESSGANVLTF. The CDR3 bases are TGCGCCAGCAGCCCGAGACAGGGGGAAAGCTCTGGGGCCAACGTCCTGACTTTC. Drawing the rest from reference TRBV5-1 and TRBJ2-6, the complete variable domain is KAGVTQTPRYLIKTRGQQVTLSCSPISGHRSVSWYQQTPGQGLQFLFEYFSETQRNKGNFPGRFSGRQFSNSRSEMNVSTLELGDSALYLCASSPRQGESSGANVLTFGAGSRLTVL.

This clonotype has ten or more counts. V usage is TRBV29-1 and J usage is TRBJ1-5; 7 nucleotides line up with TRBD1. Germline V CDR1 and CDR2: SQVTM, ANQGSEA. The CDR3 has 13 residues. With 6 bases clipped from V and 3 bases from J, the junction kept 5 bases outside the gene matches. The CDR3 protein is CSVLTGYNQPQHF. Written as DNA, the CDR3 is TGCAGCGTCTTGACAGGGTACAATCAGCCCCAGCATTTT.

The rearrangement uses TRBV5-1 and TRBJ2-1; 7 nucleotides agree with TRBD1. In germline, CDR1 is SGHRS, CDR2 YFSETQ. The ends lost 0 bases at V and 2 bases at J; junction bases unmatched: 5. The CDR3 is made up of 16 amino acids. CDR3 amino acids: CASSLDAGTAYNEQFF. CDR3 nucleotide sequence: TGCGCCAGCAGCTTGGACGCCGGGACAGCCTACAATGAGCAGTTCTTC.

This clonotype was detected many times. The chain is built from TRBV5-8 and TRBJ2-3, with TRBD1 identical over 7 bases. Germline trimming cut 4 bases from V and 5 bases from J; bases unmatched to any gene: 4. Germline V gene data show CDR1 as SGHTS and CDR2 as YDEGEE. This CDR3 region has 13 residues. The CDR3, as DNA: TGTGCCAGCAGCACGACAGGGCAAGATACGCAGTATTTT. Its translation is CASSTTGQDTQYF.

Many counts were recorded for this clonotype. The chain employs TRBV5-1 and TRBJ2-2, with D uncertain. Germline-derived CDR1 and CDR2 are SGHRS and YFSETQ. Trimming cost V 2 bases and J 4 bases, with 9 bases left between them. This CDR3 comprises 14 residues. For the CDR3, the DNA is TGCGCCAGCAGCTTCTTTGACCCCACCGGGGAGCTGTTTTTT. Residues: CASSFFDPTGELFF.

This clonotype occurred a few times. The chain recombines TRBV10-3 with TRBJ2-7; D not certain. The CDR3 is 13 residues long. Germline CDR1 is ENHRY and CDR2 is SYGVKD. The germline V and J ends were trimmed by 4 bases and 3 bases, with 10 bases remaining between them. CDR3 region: CAISALENYEQYF. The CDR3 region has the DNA TGTGCCATCAGTGCGTTAGAGAACTACGAGCAGTACTTC.

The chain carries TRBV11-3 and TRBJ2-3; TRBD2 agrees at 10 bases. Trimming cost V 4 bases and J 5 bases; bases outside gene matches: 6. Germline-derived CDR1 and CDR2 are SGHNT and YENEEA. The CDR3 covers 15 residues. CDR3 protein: CASSSAASGGDTQYF. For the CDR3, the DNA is TGTGCCAGCAGCTCGGCGGCTAGCGGGGGAGATACGCAGTATTTT.

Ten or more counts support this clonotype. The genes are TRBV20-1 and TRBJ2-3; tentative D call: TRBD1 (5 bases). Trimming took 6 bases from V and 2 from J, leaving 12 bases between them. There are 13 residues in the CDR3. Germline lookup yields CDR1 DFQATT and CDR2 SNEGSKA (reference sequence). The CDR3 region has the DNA TGCAGTGCCCTAACAGGCAACACAGATACGCAGTATTTT. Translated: CSALTGNTDTQYF.

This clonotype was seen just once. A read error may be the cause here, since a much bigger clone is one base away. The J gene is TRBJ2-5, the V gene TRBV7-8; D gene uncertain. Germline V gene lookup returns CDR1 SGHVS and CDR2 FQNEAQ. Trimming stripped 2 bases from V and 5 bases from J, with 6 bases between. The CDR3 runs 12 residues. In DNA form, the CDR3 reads TGTGCCAGCAGCTTATCCAGGGAGACCCAGTACTTC. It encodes CASSLSRETQYF.

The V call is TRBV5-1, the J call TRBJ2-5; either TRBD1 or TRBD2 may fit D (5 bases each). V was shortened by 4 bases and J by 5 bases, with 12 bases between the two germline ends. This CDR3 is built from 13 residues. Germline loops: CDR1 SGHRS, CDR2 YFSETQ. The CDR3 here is CASSLGAIETQYF. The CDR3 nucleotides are TGCGCCAGCAGCCTCGGGGCAATTGAGACCCAGTACTTC.